These T cell receptor beta chains were read from a single sample in a study of cytotoxic CD8 clonotypes in ibrutinib-treated CLL. Only in-frame clones appear in the TCRdb table, and some are missing; sequencing was by immunoSEQ multiplex PCR. The sample has over 150,000 clones; over 60% are singletons. The specimen was PBMCs, collected after 24 months of ibrutinib treatment. The receptors here all came from a human donor with chronic lymphocytic leukemia. CDR3s include the opening cysteine and the closing phenylalanine or tryptophan. The order of the fields is D gene, clone size, J gene, V gene, CDR3 DNA, CDR3 protein. The D gene is left open where the match is weak. Size is stated for part of the rows, as once, few or many counts, or as a class when the clone is expanded.

>.|.|TRBJ2-7|TRBV28
TGTGCCAGCATCAAACATCGAGAGAGATTCCTGTACGAGCAGTACTTC
CASIKHRERFLYEQYF
>.|.|TRBJ2-5|TRBV7-2
TGTGCCACCAACGCCGGAGAAGAGACCCAGTACTTC
CATNAGEETQYF
>.|.|TRBJ2-7|TRBV7-2
TGTGCCAGCGGCCCGTGGTACTCCCTCGAGCAGTACTTC
CASGPWYSLEQYF
>TRBD2|.|TRBJ2-1|TRBV5-6
TGTGCCAGCAGCTTAACTAGCGGGAGAACCATTCTACATGAGCAGTTCTTC
CASSLTSGRTILHEQFF
>.|.|TRBJ2-7|TRBV18
TGTGCCAGCGGAACTGAAATTTCCTACGAGCAGTACTTC
CASGTEISYEQYF
>.|.|TRBJ2-5|TRBV4-1
TGCGCCAGCAGCCCAGACCATGTGGAGACCCAGTACTTC
CASSPDHVETQYF
>.|.|TRBJ2-1|TRBV5-8
TGTGCCAGCAGCTTGGTTTCGGAGCAGTTCTTC
CASSLVSEQFF
>.|few|TRBJ1-1|TRBV14
TGTGCCAGCAGCCAGGGGGCGAACACTGAAGCTTTCTTT
CASSQGANTEAFF
>.|.|TRBJ2-5|TRBV18
TGTGCCAGCTCACCCTCGTCGACCGTAGAGACCCAGTACTTC
CASSPSSTVETQYF
>.|.|TRBJ2-1|TRBV19
TGTGCCACCGATCATGGGGGGTTCAATGAGCAGTTCTTC
CATDHGGFNEQFF
>TRBD1|.|TRBJ1-6|TRBV5-4
TGTGCCAGCAGCTTGGACAGGGGGAGAAATTCACCCCTCCACTTT
CASSLDRGRNSPLHF
>.|.|TRBJ1-3|TRBV2
TGTGCCAGCAGCATTGGCCGTAGCTCTGGAAACACCATATATTTT
CASSIGRSSGNTIYF
>.|once|TRBJ1-2|TRBV5-4
TGTGCCAGCAGAGCGGGCGTAGGGGCTAGTGGCTACACCTTC
CASRAGVGASGYTF
>.|.|TRBJ2-1|TRBV4-3
TGCGCCAGCAGCCAAGATCTACAGCGGAGCTACAATGAGCAGTTCTTC
CASSQDLQRSYNEQFF
>TRBD1|.|TRBJ1-2|TRBV6-6
TGTGCCAGCAGTTACTGGGACAGGGATGGCTACACCTTC
CASSYWDRDGYTF
>.|.|TRBJ2-5|TRBV12-2
TGTGCAAGTCGCTTGACTCAAAGGGAGCGGGAGGTCCAAGAGACCCAGTACTTC
CASRLTQREREVQETQYF
>TRBD1|once|TRBJ2-5|TRBV6-6
TGTGCCAGCAGTCGCGGGACAGGGAAACAAGAGACCCAGTACTTC
CASSRGTGKQETQYF
>TRBD1|.|TRBJ2-5|TRBV5-1
TGCGCCAGCAGCTTGAGGGGGCGCCGGGAGACCCAGTACTTC
CASSLRGRRETQYF
>TRBD1|.|TRBJ2-2|TRBV7-8
TGTGCCAGCAGCTTGGGACAGGGGGCGCCTGACACCGGGGAGCTGTTTTTT
CASSLGQGAPDTGELFF
>.|few|TRBJ2-3|TRBV27
TGTGCCAGCAGTCCCTATGTCTTAGTGACTAGCACAGATACGCAGTATTTT
CASSPYVLVTSTDTQYF
>.|.|TRBJ2-1|TRBV29-1
TGCAGCGTAGAGACAGACAGGAGAGATGAGCAGTTCTTC
CSVETDRRDEQFF
>TRBD2|.|TRBJ2-3|TRBV4-3
TGCGCCAGCAGCCAAGGTCCTAGCGGGATTAGCACAGATACGCAGTATTTT
CASSQGPSGISTDTQYF
>.|.|TRBJ1-5|TRBV6-5
TGTGCCAGCAGTAAGGCGGGTGCAGACAATCAGCCCCAGCATTTT
CASSKAGADNQPQHF
>TRBD2|.|TRBJ2-7|TRBV13
TGTGCCAGCAGCCCCTACCGGGGCAGCGGGAGTGGGAACGAGCAGTACTTC
CASSPYRGSGSGNEQYF
>TRBD2|once|TRBJ2-7|TRBV15
TGTGCCACCAGCAGGGGGTCCGGGGTAGCGGGATGGAGCTCCTACGAGCAGTACTTC
CATSRGSGVAGWSSYEQYF
>.|few|TRBJ1-1|TRBV11-2
TGTGCCAGCAGCTTAAGGCAGGTAGATAGCACTGAAGCTTTCTTT
CASSLRQVDSTEAFF
>TRBD2|few|TRBJ2-1|TRBV19
TGTGCCAGTAGTTCCCACAGACGGCTAGCGGAAAGTGAGCAGTTCTTC
CASSSHRRLAESEQFF
>.|.|TRBJ1-1|TRBV4-3
TGCGCCAGCAGCCAATTTGGACACTTCAACACTGAAGCTTTCTTT
CASSQFGHFNTEAFF
>TRBD1|.|TRBJ2-7|TRBV29-1
TGCAGCGTTACTATTACGACAGGGGTCGAGCAGTACTTC
CSVTITTGVEQYF
>.|.|TRBJ1-5|TRBV30
TGTGCCTGGAGTGTAGTGCAGGGTGGCCAGCCCCAGCATTTT
CAWSVVQGGQPQHF